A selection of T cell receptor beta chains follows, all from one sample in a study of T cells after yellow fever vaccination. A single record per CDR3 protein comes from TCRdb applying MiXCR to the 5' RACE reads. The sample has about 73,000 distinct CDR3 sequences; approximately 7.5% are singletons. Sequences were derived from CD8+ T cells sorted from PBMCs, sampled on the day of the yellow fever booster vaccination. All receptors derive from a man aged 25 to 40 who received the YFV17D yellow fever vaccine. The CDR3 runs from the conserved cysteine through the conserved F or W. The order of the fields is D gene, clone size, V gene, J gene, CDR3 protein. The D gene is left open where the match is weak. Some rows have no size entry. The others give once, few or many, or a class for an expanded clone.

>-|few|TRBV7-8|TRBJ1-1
CASSLASVRDEAFF
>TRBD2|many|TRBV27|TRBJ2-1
CASSPSAGVSSYNEQFF
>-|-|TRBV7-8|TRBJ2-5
CASSRLGSETQYF
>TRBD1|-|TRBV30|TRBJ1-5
CAWSVGDSLQPQHF
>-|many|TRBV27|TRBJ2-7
CASSFGPNTYEQYF
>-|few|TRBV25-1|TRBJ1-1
CASRWGATEAFF
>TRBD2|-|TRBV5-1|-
CASSFISGLSQNEQYF
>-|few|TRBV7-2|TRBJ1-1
CAIRDGEAFF
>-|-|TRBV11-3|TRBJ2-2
CASSPLSSGGELFF
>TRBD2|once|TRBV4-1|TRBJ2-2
CASSQGIAGAGELFF